This TCR beta chain was profiled in a study of CD8 T cells in Susac syndrome. RNA amounts of roughly 0.45 to 1 ug underwent reverse transcription with random hexamers. Amplification of the TCR beta CDR3 was carried out by immunoSEQ multiplex PCR, which spanned a total of 54 Vbeta and 13 Jbeta segments. One entry per CDR3 protein results from TCRdb running MiXCR on the immunoSEQ multiplex PCR reads. The table records around 150,000 distinct CDR3 sequences, around 96% of them present only once. Study-level findings and limits: The study conceded that its TCR sequencing and HLA analysis involved relatively few individuals.

CDR1 is SQVTM, CDR2 ANQGSEA, per germline. Trimming removed 5 bases from V and 0 bases from J, with 8 bases in between. The CDR3 is 13 residues long. Only a few counts were recorded for this clonotype. Its antigen is not known. TEMRA cells were FACS-enriched, while CD8+ and CD4+ T cells were negatively isolated. The chain is built from TRBV29-1 and TRBJ1-3, with a possible D match to TRBD1 (5 bases). The sample comprised CD4+ T cells from PBMCs. This clonotype originated in a human donor in good health. The CDR3 region has the DNA TGCAGCGTTCTAAGGGGCTCTGGAAACACCATATATTTT. It specifies CSVLRGSGNTIYF.